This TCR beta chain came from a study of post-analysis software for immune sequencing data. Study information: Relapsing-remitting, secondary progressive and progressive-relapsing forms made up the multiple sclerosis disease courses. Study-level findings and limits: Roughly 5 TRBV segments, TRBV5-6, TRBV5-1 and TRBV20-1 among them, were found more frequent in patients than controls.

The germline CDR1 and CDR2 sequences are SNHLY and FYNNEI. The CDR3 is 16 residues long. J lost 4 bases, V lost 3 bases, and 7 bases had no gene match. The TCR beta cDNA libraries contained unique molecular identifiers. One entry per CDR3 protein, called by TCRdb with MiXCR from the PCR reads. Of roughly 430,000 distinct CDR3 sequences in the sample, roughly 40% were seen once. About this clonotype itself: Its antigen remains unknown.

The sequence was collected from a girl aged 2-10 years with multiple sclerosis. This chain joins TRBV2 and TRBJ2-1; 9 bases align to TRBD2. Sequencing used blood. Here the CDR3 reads CASSEIAGDHYNEQFF. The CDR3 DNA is TGTGCCAGCAGTGAGATAGCGGGAGATCATTACAATGAGCAGTTCTTC.